The 26 T cell receptor beta chains listed next were all sequenced from one sample in a study of post-analysis software for immune sequencing data. Study-level results: Patients carried roughly five TRBV segments more frequently than controls did, and TRBV5-6, TRBV5-1 and TRBV20-1 were among them.

These receptors have no known antigen. Unique molecular identifiers featured in each of the TCR beta cDNA libraries. TCRdb re-analysed the PCR reads in MiXCR, keeping a single row per CDR3 protein. The table lists about 400,000 distinct CDR3 sequences, approximately 38% of them singletons. The source material was blood. All receptors derive from a girl aged 10 to 17 with multiple sclerosis.

In its sample, this clonotype was seen a few times. The chain carries TRBV7-9 and TRBJ1-4, with 7 nucleotides matching TRBD1. Germline-derived CDR1 and CDR2 are SEHNR and FQNEAQ (reference sequence). V shed 6 bases and J 11 bases; nucleotides not matched to a gene: 12. This CDR3 spans 14 amino acids. In nucleotides, the CDR3 is TGTGCCAGCAGACCTACAGGGGTGGCTGCTAAACTGTTTTTT. This translates into CASRPTGVAAKLFF.

The chain recombines TRBV7-9 with TRBJ2-1; 14 bases agree with TRBD2. From germline, CDR1 is SEHNR and CDR2 FQNEAQ (reference sequence). The CDR3 covers 17 residues. The V segment lost 4 bases and the J segment 7 bases; nucleotides outside the gene matches: 9. The CDR3 nucleotides are TGTGCCAGCAGCTCCTCGACTAGCGGGGGGGCTTATAATGAGCAGTTCTTC. Protein sequence: CASSSSTSGGAYNEQFF.

This clonotype appeared a few times. The gene calls are TRBV20-1 and TRBJ2-7, with 7 bases lining up with TRBD2. With V trimmed by 3 bases and J by 1 base, 6 bases remained unmatched. CDR3 length equals 14 residues. Germline CDR1 DFQATT, CDR2 SNEGSKA (reference sequence). CDR3: CSASVPSGSYEQYF. The CDR3 DNA reads TGCAGTGCTAGCGTTCCTAGCGGATCCTACGAGCAGTACTTC.

V is TRBV5-6 and J is TRBJ2-4, with D perhaps matching TRBD1 or TRBD2 (5 bases each). Looked up from germline, CDR1 is SGHDT and CDR2 is YYEEEE. The CDR3 has 15 residues. Between the trimmed V and J ends, which lost 4 bases and 6 bases, there was a span of 17 bases. The CDR3: CASSHIGESGNIQYF. The CDR3 DNA follows: TGTGCCAGCAGCCACATAGGGGAGTCTGGAAACATTCAGTACTTC.

This chain links TRBV6-2 or TRBV6-3 with TRBJ1-5; D ambiguous. CDR3 length equals 12 residues. CDR1 and CDR2 (germline): MNHEY, SVGEGT. With 5 bases removed from V and 11 bases from J, the gap between germline ends came to 13 bases. The CDR3 here is CASSAALLAQHF. The DNA of the CDR3 is TGTGCCAGCAGTGCCGCCCTTTTGGCCCAGCATTTT.

V is TRBV3-1 and J is TRBJ2-7; D uncertain. V lost 0 bases and J 2 bases, leaving 8 bases between the germline ends. The CDR3 contains 14 residues. CDR1 is LGHDT, CDR2 YNNKEL, per germline (reference sequence). DNA of the CDR3: TGTGCCAGCAGCCAAGATAGCTGGGCCTACGAGCAGTACTTC. Translating gives CASSQDSWAYEQYF.

Only a few counts were recorded for this clonotype. The J gene is TRBJ2-1, the V gene TRBV7-2; D could derive from TRBD1 or TRBD2 (6 bases each). From germline, CDR1 is SGHTA and CDR2 FQGNSA. Trimming stripped 4 bases from V and 9 bases from J, with 16 bases between. The CDR3 spans 14 residues. The CDR3 reads CASSSQWGRGEQFF. In DNA form, the CDR3 reads TGTGCCAGCAGCTCTCAGTGGGGGCGGGGTGAGCAGTTCTTC.

This clonotype has just a few counts. The chain recombines TRBV20-1 with TRBJ1-1, with D unclear. This CDR3 has 14 residues. Trimming took off 3 bases at V and 4 bases at J, with 15 bases between the two ends. Per germline, CDR1 DFQATT and CDR2 SNEGSKA (reference sequence). The CDR3 region has the DNA TGCAGTGCTAGGGAGCCTATACCGGGCACTGAAGCTTTCTTT. Protein sequence: CSAREPIPGTEAFF.

This clonotype was seen a handful of times. This chain connects TRBV28 to TRBJ2-7; 11 bases line up with TRBD2. This CDR3 is 18 amino acids long. Germline V gene sequence: CDR1 MDHEN, CDR2 SYDVKM. The V gene end was trimmed by 3 bases and the J gene end by 3 bases; junction bases not matched to a gene: 13. The CDR3 DNA follows: TGTGCCAGCAGTTTCGTCTCGATAGGGACTAGCGGTTTCTACGAGCAGTACTTC. Translated, it gives CASSFVSIGTSGFYEQYF.

In its sample, this clonotype was seen a few times. The genes are TRBV7-9 and TRBJ2-7; D might be TRBD1 (6 bases). Germline CDR1 and CDR2: SEHNR and FQNEAQ (reference sequence). This CDR3 is 14 amino acids long. With 3 bases removed from V and 5 bases from J, the gap between germline ends came to 14 bases. CDR3 nucleotides: TGTGCCAGCAGCTTCACAGGGATTGGCGACGAGCAGTACTTC. The encoded protein is CASSFTGIGDEQYF.

The rearrangement uses TRBV9 and TRBJ2-1; TRBD1 might be the D (5 bases). Between the trimmed V and J ends, which lost 0 bases and 4 bases, there was a span of 5 bases. Germline CDR1 and CDR2: SGDLS and YYNGEE. CDR3 length: 13 residues. The chain's CDR3 is CASSVEGYNEQFF. For the CDR3, the DNA is TGTGCCAGCAGCGTAGAGGGGTACAATGAGCAGTTCTTC. Supplemented by reference TRBV9 and TRBJ2-1, the full variable domain reads DSGVTQTPKHLITATGQRVTLRCSPRSGDLSVYWYQQSLDQGLQFLIQYYNGEERAKGNILERFSAQQFPDLHSELNLSSLELGDSALYFCASSVEGYNEQFFGPGTRLTVL.

Only a few counts were recorded for this clonotype. This chain uses TRBV4-3 with TRBJ1-2; tentative D call: TRBD1 (5 bases). This CDR3 spans 16 amino acids. Trimming took off 4 bases at V and 5 bases at J, with 20 bases between the two ends. Germline values: CDR1 LGHNA, CDR2 YSLEER. The CDR3 reads CASSLGAGTVGYGYTF. CDR3 DNA: TGCGCCAGCAGCCTGGGTGCGGGGACCGTAGGATATGGCTACACCTTC.

This clonotype was counted a few times. The chain recombines TRBV10-3 with TRBJ2-4; 12 nucleotides match TRBD1. The better agreement between TRBJ2-5 and the DNA end casts doubt on the J call. The germline V gene has CDR1 ENHRY and CDR2 SYGVKD. The CDR3 loop spans 17 amino acids. CDR3 nucleotide sequence: TGTGCCATCAGTGATGGGGACAGGGGGCGACAGGGGGAGACCCAGTACTTC. It encodes CAISDGDRGRQGETQYF.

This clonotype has only a few counts. The chain recombines TRBV5-1 with TRBJ2-3, with TRBD2 matching over 11 bases. The CDR3 extends over 16 amino acids. V dropped 7 bases and J dropped 3; count of bases not matched to a gene: 10. In germline, CDR1 is SGHRS, CDR2 YFSETQ. This CDR3 reads CASCSGTSGTTDTQYF. The CDR3 DNA follows: TGCGCCAGCTGCTCCGGGACTAGCGGTACAACAGATACGCAGTATTTT.

The J gene is TRBJ2-1, the V gene TRBV20-1, with 7 bases fitting TRBD1. CDR1 and CDR2 (germline): DFQATT, SNEGSKA (reference sequence). V gave up 0 bases and J gave up 2 bases; unmatched junction bases: 4. The CDR3 is 15 residues long. The CDR3 spells CSAREGTVTYNEQFF. CDR3 sequence (DNA): TGCAGTGCTAGAGAAGGGACAGTCACCTACAATGAGCAGTTCTTC.

This clonotype was counted between two and nine times. The chain couples TRBV6-4 to TRBJ1-5; unclear D gene. CDR1 is MRHNA, CDR2 SNTAGT, per germline. Trimming removed 4 bases from V and 1 base from J, with 14 bases in between. CDR3 length: 16 amino acids. CDR3 in amino acids: CASSGRQARSNQPQHF. Written as DNA, the CDR3 is TGTGCCAGCAGTGGTCGGCAGGCAAGGAGCAATCAGCCCCAGCATTTT.

There are a few counts of this clonotype. The chain recombines TRBV28 with TRBJ1-6, with D unresolved. Trimming stripped 11 bases from V and 6 bases from J, with 14 bases between. The CDR3 extends over 13 amino acids. Germline V gene lookup returns CDR1 MDHEN and CDR2 SYDVKM. CDR3 in DNA: TGTGCCGTCCAACCGGGTCCTAATTCACCCCTCCACTTT. Encoded protein: CAVQPGPNSPLHF. The full variable domain, in which reference TRBV28 and TRBJ1-6 provide the parts outside the CDR3, is DVKVTQSSRYLVKRTGEKVFLECVQDMDHENMFWYRQDPGLGLRLIYFSYDVKMKEKGDIPEGYSVSREKKERFSLILESASTNQTSMYLCAVQPGPNSPLHFGNGTRLTVT.

The genes are TRBV9 and TRBJ2-3; perhaps TRBD2 as D (6 bases). CDR1 and CDR2 from the germline V gene are SGDLS and YYNGEE. This CDR3 has 15 amino acids. With 2 bases removed from V and 3 bases from J, the gap between germline ends came to 13 bases. The CDR3 spells CASSVDGRGTDTQYF. Here the CDR3 DNA reads TGTGCCAGCAGCGTGGACGGCCGGGGGACAGATACGCAGTATTTT.

V gene TRBV18 combines with J gene TRBJ1-1; 8 nucleotides align to TRBD1. The CDR3 length is 13 residues. Germline CDR1 reads KGHSH; CDR2 reads LQKENI. V trimming: 2 bases; J trimming: 10 bases; junction bases outside the gene matches: 6. Here the CDR3 DNA reads TGTGCCAGCTCACCAAACGACAGGGGTTCAGCTTTCTTT. Protein product: CASSPNDRGSAFF. Full variable domain (missing parts from reference TRBV18 and TRBJ1-1): NAGVMQNPRHLVRRRGQEARLRCSPMKGHSHVYWYRQLPEEGLKFMVYLQKENIIDESGMPKERFSAEFPKEGPSILRIQQVVRGDSAAYFCASSPNDRGSAFFGQGTRLTVV.

The chain joins TRBV7-9 to TRBJ2-5, with D possibly matching TRBD2 (5 bases). V was shortened by 3 bases and J by 5 bases, with 10 bases between the two germline ends. Germline V gives CDR1 SEHNR, CDR2 FQNEAQ (reference sequence). The length of the CDR3 is 13 residues. The CDR3 spells CASSFSAGETQYF. In DNA form, the CDR3 reads TGTGCCAGCAGCTTTAGCGCCGGGGAGACCCAGTACTTC.

This clonotype has just a few counts. The chain joins TRBV4-1 to TRBJ2-2; D may be TRBD2 (5 bases). Germline loops: CDR1 MGHRA, CDR2 YSYEKL. The CDR3 length is 14 residues. Trimming stripped 2 bases from V and 5 bases from J, with 9 bases between. CDR3: CASSQSSGTGELFF. The DNA for the CDR3 is TGCGCCAGCAGCCAATCATCGGGGACCGGGGAGCTGTTTTTT.

The CDR3 DNA follows: TGCGCCAGCAGCCAAGATGAGGCAGCTAACTATGGCTACACCTTC. It specifies CASSQDEAANYGYTF. The chain uses TRBV4-1 and TRBJ1-2; D is uncertain. V gave up 0 bases and J gave up 0 bases, with 8 bases separating them. CDR3 size: 15 residues. Germline CDR1 MGHRA, CDR2 YSYEKL.

V and J are TRBV27 and TRBJ1-2; D is perhaps TRBD1 (5 bases). This CDR3 is built from 13 residues. Germline lookup yields CDR1 MNHEY and CDR2 SMNVEV (reference sequence). V shed 7 bases and J shed 4 bases, with 13 bases lying between them. The CDR3 DNA reads TGTGCCAGCAAATTGGGGGATGGCTATGGCTACACCTTC. This translates into CASKLGDGYGYTF.

The gene calls are TRBV29-1 and TRBJ1-2; D is undetermined. The CDR3 is 11 amino acids. The germline gives CDR1 SQVTM, CDR2 ANQGSEA. The V end was cut by 1 base, the J end by 8 bases, with 8 bases between. The CDR3 bases are TGCAGCGTTGAAGGGGCGGGGGGCTACACCTTC. Protein: CSVEGAGGYTF.

This chain connects TRBV20-1 to TRBJ2-4; D is unclear. Germline V CDR1 and CDR2: DFQATT, SNEGSKA (reference sequence). Deletions cut 4 bases from V and 7 bases from J, with 17 bases between. The CDR3 sequence is 14 residues long. CDR3 sequence (DNA): TGCAGTGCTAACCCCCCAACAGCTCTGAACATTCAGTACTTC. Protein product: CSANPPTALNIQYF.

J is TRBJ2-7 and V is TRBV12-3 or TRBV12-4; 11 bases map to TRBD2. V shed 4 bases, J shed 1 base, and the junction held 12 bases outside the gene matches. The CDR3 runs to 18 residues. The CDR3 sequence is CASSSIAGGSARSYEQYF. The CDR3 nucleotides read TGTGCCAGCAGTTCAATAGCGGGGGGGTCCGCCCGATCCTACGAGCAGTACTTC.